This T cell receptor (beta chain) was recorded in a study of cytotoxic CD8 clonotypes in ibrutinib-treated CLL. Looking at the study overall: Mean yields were almost 260,000 productive templates and 85,000 to 95,000 productive rearrangements per sample.

Trimming removed 4 bases from V and 8 bases from J, with 8 bases in between. This CDR3 comprises 11 residues. Germline loops: CDR1 MGHDK, CDR2 SYGVNS. A word on this clone: Its antigen is still unknown.

This table comes from immunoSEQ multiplex PCR, and its TCRdb copy is limited to in-frame clones, with some not included. The table records hundreds of thousands of clones, 80% of them present only once. Study observations and caveats: Different sampling times were used for sustained-remission and progressing patients. Public clonotypes were seen rarely and were contracted or stable on treatment.

The sequence was obtained from a human donor with chronic lymphocytic leukemia. J is TRBJ1-2 and V is TRBV25-1, with a weak D call TRBD1 (5 bases). Sequencing was performed on PBMCs, taken before ibrutinib treatment. The CDR3 nucleotides are TGTGCCAGCAGTGGGGGCGGAGGCTACACCTTC. This encodes CASSGGGGYTF.